This T cell receptor (beta chain) emerged from a study of T cell responses to AZD1222 COVID-19 vaccine. Findings of the study overall: Seropositive AZD1222 recipients at baseline numbered only 6 or 7. Donors in the cohort were predominantly white British and more often female, and clonal diversity was possibly underestimated.

Germline-derived CDR1 and CDR2 are KGHSH and LQKENI. With V trimmed by 2 bases and J by 5 bases, 10 bases remained unmatched. This CDR3 has 17 amino acids. As for this clone: What it binds is not known.

Method: immunoSEQ multiplex PCR; TCRdb's copy keeps in-frame clones and lacks some. The data hold around 130,000 clones, with around 90% observed a single time. This TCR derives from an adult who received the AZD1222 COVID-19 vaccine. The specimen comprised peripheral blood, sampled 28 days after the second AZD1222 dose. The chain carries TRBV18 and TRBJ2-1, with 9 bases fitting TRBD2. The CDR3 loop is CASSPGRPGLANNEQFF. The CDR3 DNA follows: TGTGCCAGCTCACCAGGACGCCCGGGACTAGCTAACAATGAGCAGTTCTTC.